These T cell receptor beta chains were read from a single sample in a study of PD-1 blockade in mismatch repair-deficient tumors. Some clones are missing from TCRdb's copy, which holds only in-frame ones; the method was immunoSEQ multiplex PCR. The sample consists of around 62,000 clones, around 73% of them appearing once. This specimen consisted of peripheral blood, obtained 2 weeks after starting pembrolizumab. These receptor sequences come from an adult with mismatch repair-deficient cancer. Each CDR3 is given with its conserved first and last residue.

12	TRBV5-1	TRBJ2-5	CASSRNQETQYF
14	TRBV19	TRBJ1-1	CASRGTGEVTEAFF
13	TRBV19	TRBJ2-7	CASSTTLGNEQYF
17	TRBV5-6	TRBJ2-1	CASSLSFSGSYTNEQFF
13	TRBV6-5	TRBJ1-2	CASMKQGSYGYTF
14	TRBV9	TRBJ2-7	CASSVTSASYEQYF
15	TRBV25-1	TRBJ2-3	CASSRGQGSTDTQYF
13	TRBV19	TRBJ1-2	CASSYEATYGYTF
14	TRBV11-3	TRBJ2-3	CASSAGGSSDTQYF
14	TRBV14	TRBJ2-3	CASSQVQYTDTQYF
15	TRBV30	TRBJ1-1	CAWSVYEGPNTEAFF
14	TRBV11-2	TRBJ1-1	CASSLFVLDTEAFF
15	TRBV2	TRBJ1-1	CASSYRQGRNTEAFF
15	TRBV7-3	TRBJ2-1	CASSYLAGSYNEQFF
13	TRBV11-2	TRBJ2-3	CASSLDLGNTQYF
13	TRBV5-1	TRBJ2-2	CASSRDGTGELFF
16	TRBV5-4	TRBJ2-1	CASSWGALAANNEQFF